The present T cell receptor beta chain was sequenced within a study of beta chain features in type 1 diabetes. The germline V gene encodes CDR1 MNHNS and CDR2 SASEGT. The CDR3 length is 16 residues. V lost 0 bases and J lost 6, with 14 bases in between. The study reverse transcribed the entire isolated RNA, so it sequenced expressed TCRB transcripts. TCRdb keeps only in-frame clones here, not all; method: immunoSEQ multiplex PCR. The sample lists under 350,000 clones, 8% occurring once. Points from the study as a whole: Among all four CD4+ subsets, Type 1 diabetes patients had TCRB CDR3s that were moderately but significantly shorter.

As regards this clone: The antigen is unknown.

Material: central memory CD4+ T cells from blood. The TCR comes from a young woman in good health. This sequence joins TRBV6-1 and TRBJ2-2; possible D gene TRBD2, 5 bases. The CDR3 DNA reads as TGTGCCAGCAGTGAAGCCAGTTTCGGGGTTCCCGGGGAGCTGTTTTTT. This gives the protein CASSEASFGVPGELFF.